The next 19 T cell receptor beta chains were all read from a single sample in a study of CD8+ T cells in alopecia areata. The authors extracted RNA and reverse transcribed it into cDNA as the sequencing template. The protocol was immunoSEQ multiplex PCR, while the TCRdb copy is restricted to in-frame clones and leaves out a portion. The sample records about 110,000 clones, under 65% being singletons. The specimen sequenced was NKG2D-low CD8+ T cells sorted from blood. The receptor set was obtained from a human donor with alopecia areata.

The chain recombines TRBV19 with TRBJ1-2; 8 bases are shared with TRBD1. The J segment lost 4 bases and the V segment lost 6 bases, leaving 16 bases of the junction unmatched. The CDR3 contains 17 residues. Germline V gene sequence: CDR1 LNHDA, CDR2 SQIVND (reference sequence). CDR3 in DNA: TGTGCCAGTAGCCTAGGCGCCAACAGGGGGGCCGTCTATGGCTACACCTTC. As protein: CASSLGANRGAVYGYTF. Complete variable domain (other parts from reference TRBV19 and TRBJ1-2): DGGITQSPKYLFRKEGQNVTLSCEQNLNHDAMYWYRQDPGQGLRLIYYSQIVNDFQKGDIAEGYSVSREKKESFPLTVTSAQKNPTAFYLCASSLGANRGAVYGYTFGSGTRLTVV.

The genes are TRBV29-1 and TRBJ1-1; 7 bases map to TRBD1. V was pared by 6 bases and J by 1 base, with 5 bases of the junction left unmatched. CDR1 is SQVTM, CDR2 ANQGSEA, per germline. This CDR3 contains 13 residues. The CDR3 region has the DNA TGCAGCGTCCTCGGGACAGAGAACACTGAAGCTTTCTTT. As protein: CSVLGTENTEAFF.

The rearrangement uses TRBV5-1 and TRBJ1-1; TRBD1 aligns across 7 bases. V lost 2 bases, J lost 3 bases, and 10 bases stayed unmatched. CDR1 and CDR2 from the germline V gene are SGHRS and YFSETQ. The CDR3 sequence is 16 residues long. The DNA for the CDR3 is TGCGCCAGCAGCTTCCACATCGGGACAGACTACACTGAAGCTTTCTTT. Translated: CASSFHIGTDYTEAFF.

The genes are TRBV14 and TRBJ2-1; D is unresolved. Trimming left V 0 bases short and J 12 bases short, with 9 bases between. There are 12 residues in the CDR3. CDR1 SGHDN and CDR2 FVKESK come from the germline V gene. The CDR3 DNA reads TGTGCCAGCAGCCAAGATTTGTTACGGCAGTTCTTC. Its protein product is CASSQDLLRQFF.

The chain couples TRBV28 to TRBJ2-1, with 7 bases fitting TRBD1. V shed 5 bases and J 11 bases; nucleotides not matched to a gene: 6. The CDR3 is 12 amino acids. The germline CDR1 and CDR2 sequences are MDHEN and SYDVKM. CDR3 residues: CASSGRTGKQFF. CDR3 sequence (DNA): TGTGCCAGCAGTGGTCGGACAGGAAAGCAGTTCTTC.

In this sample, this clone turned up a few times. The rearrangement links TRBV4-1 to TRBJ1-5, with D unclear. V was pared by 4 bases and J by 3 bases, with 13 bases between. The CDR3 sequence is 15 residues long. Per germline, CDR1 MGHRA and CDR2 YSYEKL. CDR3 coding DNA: TGCGCCAGCAGCCCCATTCCCGGAAACAATCAGCCCCAGCATTTT. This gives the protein CASSPIPGNNQPQHF.

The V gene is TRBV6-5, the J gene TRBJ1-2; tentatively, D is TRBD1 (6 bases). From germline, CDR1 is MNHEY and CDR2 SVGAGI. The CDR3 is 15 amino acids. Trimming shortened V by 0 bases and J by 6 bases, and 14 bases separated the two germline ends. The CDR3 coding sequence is TGTGCCAGCAGTTACTCGACCTGGCAGGGGCATGGCTACACCTTC. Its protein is CASSYSTWQGHGYTF.

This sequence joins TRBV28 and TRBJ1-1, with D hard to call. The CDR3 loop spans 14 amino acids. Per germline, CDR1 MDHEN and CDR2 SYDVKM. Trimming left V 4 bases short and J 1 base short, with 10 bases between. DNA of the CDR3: TGTGCCAGCAGTTCCTGGCAGAAGAACACTGAAGCTTTCTTT. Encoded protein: CASSSWQKNTEAFF.

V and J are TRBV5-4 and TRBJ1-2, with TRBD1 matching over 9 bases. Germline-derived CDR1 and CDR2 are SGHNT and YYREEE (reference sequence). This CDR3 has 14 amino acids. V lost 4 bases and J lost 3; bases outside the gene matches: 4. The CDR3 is CASSGDRGDYGYTF. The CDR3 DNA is TGTGCCAGCAGCGGCGACAGGGGGGACTATGGCTACACCTTC. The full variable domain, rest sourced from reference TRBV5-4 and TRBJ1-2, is ETGVTQSPTHLIKTRGQQVTLRCSSQSGHNTVSWYQQALGQGPQFIFQYYREEENGRGNFPPRFSGLQFPNYSSELNVNALELDDSALYLCASSGDRGDYGYTFGSGTRLTVV.

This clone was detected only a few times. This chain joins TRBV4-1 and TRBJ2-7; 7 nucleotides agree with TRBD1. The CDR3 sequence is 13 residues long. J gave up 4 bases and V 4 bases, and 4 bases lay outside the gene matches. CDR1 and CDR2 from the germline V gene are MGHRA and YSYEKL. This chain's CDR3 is CASSPTGSYEQYF. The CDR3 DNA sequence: TGCGCCAGCAGCCCGACAGGGTCGTACGAGCAGTACTTC.

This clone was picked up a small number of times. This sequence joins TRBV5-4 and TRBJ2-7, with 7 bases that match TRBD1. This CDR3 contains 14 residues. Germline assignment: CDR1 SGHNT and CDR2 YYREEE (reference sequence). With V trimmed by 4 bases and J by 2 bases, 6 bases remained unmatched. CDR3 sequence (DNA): TGTGCCAGCAGCCAGGGGACAGAAACCTACGAGCAGTACTTC. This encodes CASSQGTETYEQYF. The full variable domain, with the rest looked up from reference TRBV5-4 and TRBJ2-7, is ETGVTQSPTHLIKTRGQQVTLRCSSQSGHNTVSWYQQALGQGPQFIFQYYREEENGRGNFPPRFSGLQFPNYSSELNVNALELDDSALYLCASSQGTETYEQYFGPGTRLTVT.

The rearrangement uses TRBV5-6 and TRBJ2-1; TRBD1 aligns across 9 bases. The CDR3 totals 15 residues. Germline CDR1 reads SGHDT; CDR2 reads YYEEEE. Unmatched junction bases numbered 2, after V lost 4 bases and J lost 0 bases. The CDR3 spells CASSGQGSSYNEQFF. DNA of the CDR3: TGTGCCAGCAGCGGACAGGGGTCCTCCTACAATGAGCAGTTCTTC.

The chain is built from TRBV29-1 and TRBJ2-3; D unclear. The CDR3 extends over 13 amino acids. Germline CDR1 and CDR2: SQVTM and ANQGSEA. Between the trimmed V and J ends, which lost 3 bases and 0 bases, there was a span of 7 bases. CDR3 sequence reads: CSVDLLSTDTQYF. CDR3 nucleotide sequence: TGCAGCGTTGATCTCCTTAGCACAGATACGCAGTATTTT.

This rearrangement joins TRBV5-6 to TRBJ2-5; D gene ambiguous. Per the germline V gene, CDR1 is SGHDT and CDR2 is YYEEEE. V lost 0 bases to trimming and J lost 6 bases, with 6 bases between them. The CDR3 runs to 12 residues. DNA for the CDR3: TGTGCCAGCAGCTTGGGGAAACAGACCCAGTACTTC. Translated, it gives CASSLGKQTQYF.

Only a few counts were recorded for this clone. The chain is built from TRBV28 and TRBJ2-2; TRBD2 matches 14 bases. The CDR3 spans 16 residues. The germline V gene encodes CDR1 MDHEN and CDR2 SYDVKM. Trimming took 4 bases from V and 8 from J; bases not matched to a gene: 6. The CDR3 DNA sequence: TGTGCCAGCAGTTCGGGACTAGCGGGAGAATATGGGGAGCTGTTTTTT. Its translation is CASSSGLAGEYGELFF.

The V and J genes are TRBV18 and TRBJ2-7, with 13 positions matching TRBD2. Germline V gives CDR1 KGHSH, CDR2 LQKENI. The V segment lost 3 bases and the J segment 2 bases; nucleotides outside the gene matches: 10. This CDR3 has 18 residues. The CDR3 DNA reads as TGTGCCAGCTCACCTCCGGGACTAGCGGGATCTTCGACCTACGAGCAGTACTTC. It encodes CASSPPGLAGSSTYEQYF.

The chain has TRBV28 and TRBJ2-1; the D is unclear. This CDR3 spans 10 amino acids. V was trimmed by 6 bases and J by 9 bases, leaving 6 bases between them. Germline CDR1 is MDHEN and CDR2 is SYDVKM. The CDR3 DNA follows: TGTGCCAGCAGCGACCTTGAGCAGTTCTTC. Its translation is CASSDLEQFF. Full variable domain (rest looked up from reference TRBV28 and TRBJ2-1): DVKVTQSSRYLVKRTGEKVFLECVQDMDHENMFWYRQDPGLGLRLIYFSYDVKMKEKGDIPEGYSVSREKKERFSLILESASTNQTSMYLCASSDLEQFFGPGTRLTVL.

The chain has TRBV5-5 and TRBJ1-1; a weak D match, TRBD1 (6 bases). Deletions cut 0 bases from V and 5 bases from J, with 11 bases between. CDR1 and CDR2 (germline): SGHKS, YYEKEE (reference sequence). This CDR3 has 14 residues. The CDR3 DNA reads TGTGCCAGCAGCTTGGGCAGGGGTGGAACTGAAGCTTTCTTT. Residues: CASSLGRGGTEAFF.

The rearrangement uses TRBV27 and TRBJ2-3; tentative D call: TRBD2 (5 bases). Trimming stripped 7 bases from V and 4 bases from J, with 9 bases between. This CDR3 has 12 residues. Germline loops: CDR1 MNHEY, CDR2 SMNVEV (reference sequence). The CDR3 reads CASISGADTQYF. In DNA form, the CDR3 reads TGTGCCAGCATTTCCGGGGCAGATACGCAGTATTTT.